This T cell receptor beta chain was retrieved from a study of T-cell memory formation after mild COVID-19. About the study: Among the donors, TCR clusters were largely specific to each donor. Findings of the study overall: A second wave expanding day 15 to 37 was CD4+-biased; contracting clones were balanced. Among CD4+ contracting clones, most were CM and EM, and CD8+ ones EMRA.

Details on this clonotype: Its specificity is unknown.

TCRdb recomputed calls from the 5' RACE reads with MiXCR, one row per CDR3 protein. The table shows about 500,000 distinct CDR3 sequences, with 20% occurring only once. This CDR3 comprises 15 residues. From germline, CDR1 is DFQATT and CDR2 SNEGSKA (reference sequence). The trim removed 4 bases at V and 6 bases at J, leaving 9 bases unmatched. The chain is built from TRBV20-1 and TRBJ1-1; 12 positions match TRBD1. The sequenced sample consisted of PBMCs or a T cell subset sorted from them (not recorded which). The receptor was derived from an adult woman who had mild COVID-19 (a few samples of this study predate the infection). Cell type and time point are not known. The CDR3 coding sequence is TGCAGTGCTAATGCCTGGGGACAGGGGGCATCTGAAGCTTTCTTT. Protein sequence: CSANAWGQGASEAFF.